The T cell receptor beta chain described here comes from a study of blood T cell repertoires in COVID-19. In the study overall: Samples representing acute and convalescent COVID-19 were sourced from the United States, Italy and Spain. In each case, the material was cDNA or gDNA derived from T cells, B-cell-depleted T cells, or PBMCs.

As processed by the authors: Reference gene primer amplification gave estimated nucleated cell counts. The assay was immunoSEQ multiplex PCR, and TCRdb's table has in-frame clones only and misses some. From that table come the V and J calls and clone size; the DNA was used to work out D and trimming. Of roughly 81,000 clones in the sample, approximately 85% are singletons; the top ten hold approximately 3%. This CDR3 contains 13 residues. V shed 5 bases and J shed 4 bases, with 12 bases lying between them. The V gene's germline CDR1 is LNHDA and CDR2 SQIVND (reference sequence). Seattle researchers signed up patients amid active infection and tracked them longitudinally.

The clonotype was recovered from a woman of 80 years or more with COVID-19, enrolled during active disease. V gene TRBV19 combines with J gene TRBJ2-7; possible D gene TRBD1, 6 bases. What was sequenced was peripheral blood. CDR3 sequence reads: CASSRQGLYEQYF. As DNA, the CDR3 is TGTGCCAGTAGTCGCCAGGGGCTTTACGAGCAGTACTTC.